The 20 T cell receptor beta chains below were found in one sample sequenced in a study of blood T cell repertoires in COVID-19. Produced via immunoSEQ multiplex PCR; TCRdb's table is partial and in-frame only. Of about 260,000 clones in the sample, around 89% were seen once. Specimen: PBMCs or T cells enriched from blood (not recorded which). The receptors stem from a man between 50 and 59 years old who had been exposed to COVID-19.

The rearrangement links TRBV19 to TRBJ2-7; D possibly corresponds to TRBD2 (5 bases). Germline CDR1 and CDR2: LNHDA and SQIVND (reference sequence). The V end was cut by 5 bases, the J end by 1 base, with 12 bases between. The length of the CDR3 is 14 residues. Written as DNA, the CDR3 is TGTGCCAGTAGTGAAGGACTCTATTCCTACGAGCAGTACTTC. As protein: CASSEGLYSYEQYF.

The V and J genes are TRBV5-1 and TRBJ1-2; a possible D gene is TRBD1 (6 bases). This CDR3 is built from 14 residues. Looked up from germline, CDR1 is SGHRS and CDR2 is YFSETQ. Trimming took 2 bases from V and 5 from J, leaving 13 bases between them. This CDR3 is CASSFTSGVYGYTF. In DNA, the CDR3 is TGCGCCAGCAGCTTCACTTCAGGGGTTTATGGCTACACCTTC.

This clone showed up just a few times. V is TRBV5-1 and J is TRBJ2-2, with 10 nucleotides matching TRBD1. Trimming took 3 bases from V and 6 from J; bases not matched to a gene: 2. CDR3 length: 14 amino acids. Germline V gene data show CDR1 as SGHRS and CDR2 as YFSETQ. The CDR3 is CASSSTGGPGELFF. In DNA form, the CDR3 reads TGCGCCAGCAGCTCGACAGGGGGCCCCGGGGAGCTGTTTTTT.

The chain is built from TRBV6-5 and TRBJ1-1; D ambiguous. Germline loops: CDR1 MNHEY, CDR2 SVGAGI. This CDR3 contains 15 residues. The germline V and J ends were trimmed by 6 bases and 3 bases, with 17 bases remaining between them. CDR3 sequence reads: CASSPLAGTYTEAFF. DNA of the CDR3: TGTGCCAGCAGCCCCCTGGCAGGTACTTACACTGAAGCTTTCTTT.

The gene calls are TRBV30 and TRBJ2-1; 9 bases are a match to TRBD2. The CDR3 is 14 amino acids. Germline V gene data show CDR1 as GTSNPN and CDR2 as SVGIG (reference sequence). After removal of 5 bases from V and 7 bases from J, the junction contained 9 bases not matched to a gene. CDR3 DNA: TGTGCCTGGTTTGCTGGACTAGCGTTGAATGAGCAGTTCTTC. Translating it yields CAWFAGLALNEQFF.

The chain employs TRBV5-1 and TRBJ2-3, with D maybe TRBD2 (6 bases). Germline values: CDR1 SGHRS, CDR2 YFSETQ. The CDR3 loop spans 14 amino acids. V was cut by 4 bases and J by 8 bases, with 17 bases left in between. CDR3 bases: TGCGCCAGCAGCAACACGTCATCAGCGGGTACGCAGTATTTT. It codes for CASSNTSSAGTQYF.

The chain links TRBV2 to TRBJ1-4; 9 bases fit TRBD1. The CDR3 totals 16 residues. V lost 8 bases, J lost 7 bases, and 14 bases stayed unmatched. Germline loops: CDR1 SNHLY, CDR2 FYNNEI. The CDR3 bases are TGTGCCAGCGGAGGGGGTTTGGGGACAGGGAGTGAAAAACTGTTTTTT. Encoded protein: CASGGGLGTGSEKLFF.

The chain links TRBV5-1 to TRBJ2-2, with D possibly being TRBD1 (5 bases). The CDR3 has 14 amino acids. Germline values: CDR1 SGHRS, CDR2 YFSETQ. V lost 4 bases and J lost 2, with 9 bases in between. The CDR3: CASSQGFNTGELFF. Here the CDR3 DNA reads TGCGCCAGCAGCCAGGGATTTAACACCGGGGAGCTGTTTTTT.

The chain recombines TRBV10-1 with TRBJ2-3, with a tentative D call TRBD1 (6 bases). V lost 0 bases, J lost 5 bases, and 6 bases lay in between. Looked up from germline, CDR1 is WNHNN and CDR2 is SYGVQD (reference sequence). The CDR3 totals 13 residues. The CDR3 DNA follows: TGCGCCAGCAGTGAGTCCAGGGGAGATACGCAGTATTTT. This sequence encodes CASSESRGDTQYF.

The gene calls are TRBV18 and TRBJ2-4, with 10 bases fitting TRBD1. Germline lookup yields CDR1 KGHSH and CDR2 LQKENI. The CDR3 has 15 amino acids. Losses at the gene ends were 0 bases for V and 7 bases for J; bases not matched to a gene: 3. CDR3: CASSPPTGGLNIQYF. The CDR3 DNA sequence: TGTGCCAGCTCACCACCGACAGGGGGCCTTAACATTCAGTACTTC.

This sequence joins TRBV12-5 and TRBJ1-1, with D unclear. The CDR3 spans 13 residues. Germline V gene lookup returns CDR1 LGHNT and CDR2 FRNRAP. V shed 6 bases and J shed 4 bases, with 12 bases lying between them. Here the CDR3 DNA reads TGTGCTAGTGGGATTGCGGTGAGCACTGAAGCTTTCTTT. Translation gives CASGIAVSTEAFF.

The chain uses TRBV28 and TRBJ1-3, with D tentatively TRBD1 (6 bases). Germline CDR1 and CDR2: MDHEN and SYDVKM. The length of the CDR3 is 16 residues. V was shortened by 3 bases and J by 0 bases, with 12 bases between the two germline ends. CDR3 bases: TGTGCCAGCAGTTTCGGGACATCCATCTCTGGAAACACCATATATTTT. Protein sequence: CASSFGTSISGNTIYF.

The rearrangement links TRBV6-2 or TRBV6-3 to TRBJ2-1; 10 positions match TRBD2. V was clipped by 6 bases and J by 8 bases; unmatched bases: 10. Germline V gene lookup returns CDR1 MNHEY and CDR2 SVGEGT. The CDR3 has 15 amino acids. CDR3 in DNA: TGTGCCAGCAGCCGTTCTAGCGGGAGTTTCTATGAGCAGTTCTTC. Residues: CASSRSSGSFYEQFF.

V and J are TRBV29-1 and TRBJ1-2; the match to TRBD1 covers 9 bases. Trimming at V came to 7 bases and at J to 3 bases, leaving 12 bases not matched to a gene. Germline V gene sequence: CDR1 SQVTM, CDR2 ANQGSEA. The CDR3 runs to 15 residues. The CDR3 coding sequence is TGCAGCGCCGCAGAACAGGGGGCGGGGGACTATGGCTACACCTTC. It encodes CSAAEQGAGDYGYTF.

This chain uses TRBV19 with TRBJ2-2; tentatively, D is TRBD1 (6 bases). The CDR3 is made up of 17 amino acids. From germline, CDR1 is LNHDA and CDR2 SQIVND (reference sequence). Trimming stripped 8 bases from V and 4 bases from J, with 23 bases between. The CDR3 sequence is CASYFTVDQGGTGELFF. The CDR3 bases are TGTGCCAGTTATTTTACCGTGGACCAAGGGGGCACCGGGGAGCTGTTTTTT. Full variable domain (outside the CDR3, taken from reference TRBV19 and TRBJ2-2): DGGITQSPKYLFRKEGQNVTLSCEQNLNHDAMYWYRQDPGQGLRLIYYSQIVNDFQKGDIAEGYSVSREKKESFPLTVTSAQKNPTAFYLCASYFTVDQGGTGELFFGEGSRLTVL.

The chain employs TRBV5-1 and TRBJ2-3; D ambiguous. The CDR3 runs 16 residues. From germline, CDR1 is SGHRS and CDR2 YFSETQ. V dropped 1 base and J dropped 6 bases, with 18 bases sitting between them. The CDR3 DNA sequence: TGCGCCAGCAGCTTGTTAGGCAGGCCTTTCGGCGATACGCAGTATTTT. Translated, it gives CASSLLGRPFGDTQYF.

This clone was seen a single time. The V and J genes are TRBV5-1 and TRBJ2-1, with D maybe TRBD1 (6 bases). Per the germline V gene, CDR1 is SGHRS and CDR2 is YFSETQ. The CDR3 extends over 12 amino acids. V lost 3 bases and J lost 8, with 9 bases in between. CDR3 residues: CASSSRGDEQFF. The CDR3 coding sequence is TGCGCCAGCAGCTCCAGGGGAGATGAGCAGTTCTTC.

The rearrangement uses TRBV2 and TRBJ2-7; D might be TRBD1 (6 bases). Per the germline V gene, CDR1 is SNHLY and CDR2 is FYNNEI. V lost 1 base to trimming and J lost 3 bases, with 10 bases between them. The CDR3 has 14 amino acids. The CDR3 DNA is TGTGCCAGCAGTGAAGGCGGCAGGGGCTACGAGCAGTACTTC. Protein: CASSEGGRGYEQYF.

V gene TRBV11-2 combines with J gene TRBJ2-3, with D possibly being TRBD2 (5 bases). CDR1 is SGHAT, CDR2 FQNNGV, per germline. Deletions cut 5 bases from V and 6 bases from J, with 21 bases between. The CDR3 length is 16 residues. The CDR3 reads CASSLARWPPLDTQYF. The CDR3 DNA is TGTGCCAGCAGCCTAGCTAGGTGGCCTCCTTTGGATACGCAGTATTTT.

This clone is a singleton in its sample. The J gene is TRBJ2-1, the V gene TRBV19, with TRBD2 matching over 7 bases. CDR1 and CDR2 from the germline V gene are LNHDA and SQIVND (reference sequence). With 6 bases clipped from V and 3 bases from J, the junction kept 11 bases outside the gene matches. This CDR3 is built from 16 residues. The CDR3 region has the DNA TGTGCCAGTAGCCCTTCGGGGCTAGCGGTCTACAATGAGCAGTTCTTC. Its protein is CASSPSGLAVYNEQFF.